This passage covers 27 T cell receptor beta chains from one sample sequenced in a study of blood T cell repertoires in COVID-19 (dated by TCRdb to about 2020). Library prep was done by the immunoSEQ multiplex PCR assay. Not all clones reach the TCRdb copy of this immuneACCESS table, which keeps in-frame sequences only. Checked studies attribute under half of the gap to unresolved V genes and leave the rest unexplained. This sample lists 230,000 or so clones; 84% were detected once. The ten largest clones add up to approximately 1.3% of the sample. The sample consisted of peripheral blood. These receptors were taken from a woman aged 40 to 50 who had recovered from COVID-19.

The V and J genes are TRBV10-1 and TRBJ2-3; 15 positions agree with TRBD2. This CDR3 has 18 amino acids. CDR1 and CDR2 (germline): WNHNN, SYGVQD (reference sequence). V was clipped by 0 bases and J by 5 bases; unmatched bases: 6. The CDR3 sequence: CASSESTEGLAGGDTQYF. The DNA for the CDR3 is TGCGCCAGCAGTGAGTCGACGGAGGGACTAGCGGGGGGAGATACGCAGTATTTT.

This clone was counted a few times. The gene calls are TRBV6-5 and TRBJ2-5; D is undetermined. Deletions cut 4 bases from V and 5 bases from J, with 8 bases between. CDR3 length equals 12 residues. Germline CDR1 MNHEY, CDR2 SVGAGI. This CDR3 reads CASSLNPETQYF. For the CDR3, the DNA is TGTGCCAGCAGTTTAAATCCGGAGACCCAGTACTTC.

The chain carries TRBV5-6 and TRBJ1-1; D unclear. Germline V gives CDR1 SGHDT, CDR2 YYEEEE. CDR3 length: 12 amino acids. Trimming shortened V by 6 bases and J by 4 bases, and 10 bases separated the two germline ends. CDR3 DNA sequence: TGTGCCAGCACAAAGCGAAGCACTGAAGCTTTCTTT. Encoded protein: CASTKRSTEAFF.

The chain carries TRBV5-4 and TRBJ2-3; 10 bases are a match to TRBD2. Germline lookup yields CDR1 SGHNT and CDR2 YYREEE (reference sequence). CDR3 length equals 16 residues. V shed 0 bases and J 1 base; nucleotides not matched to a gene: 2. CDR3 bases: TGTGCCAGCAGCTTGGTTGGGACTAGCGGCACAGATACGCAGTATTTT. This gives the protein CASSLVGTSGTDTQYF.

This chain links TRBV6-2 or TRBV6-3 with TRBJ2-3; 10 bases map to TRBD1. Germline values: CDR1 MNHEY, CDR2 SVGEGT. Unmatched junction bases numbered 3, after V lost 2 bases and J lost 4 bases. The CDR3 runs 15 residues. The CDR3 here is CASSYGGQGSDTQYF. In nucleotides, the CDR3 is TGTGCCAGCAGTTACGGGGGACAGGGGTCAGATACGCAGTATTTT.

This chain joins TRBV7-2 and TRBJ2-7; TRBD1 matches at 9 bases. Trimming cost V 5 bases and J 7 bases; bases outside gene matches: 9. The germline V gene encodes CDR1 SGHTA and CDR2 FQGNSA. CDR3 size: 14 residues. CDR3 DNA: TGTGCCAGCAGCCCACGGACAGGGGACCGGGAGCAGTACTTC. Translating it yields CASSPRTGDREQYF. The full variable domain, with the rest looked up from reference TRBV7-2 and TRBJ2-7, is GAGVSQSPSNKVTEKGKDVELRCDPISGHTALYWYRQSLGQGLEFLIYFQGNSAPDKSGLPSDRFSAERTGGSVSTLTIQRTQQEDSAVYLCASSPRTGDREQYFGPGTRLTVT.

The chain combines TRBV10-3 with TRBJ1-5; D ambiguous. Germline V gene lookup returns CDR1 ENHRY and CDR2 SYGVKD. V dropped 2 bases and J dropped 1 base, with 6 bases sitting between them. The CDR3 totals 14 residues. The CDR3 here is CAISELGSNQPQHF. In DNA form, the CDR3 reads TGTGCCATCAGTGAGCTGGGCAGCAATCAGCCCCAGCATTTT.

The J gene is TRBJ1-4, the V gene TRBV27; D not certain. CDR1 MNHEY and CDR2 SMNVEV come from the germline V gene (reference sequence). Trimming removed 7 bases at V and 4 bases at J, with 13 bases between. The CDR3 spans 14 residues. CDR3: CASKLPGSNEKLFF. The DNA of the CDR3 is TGTGCCAGCAAACTTCCGGGAAGTAATGAAAAACTGTTTTTT.

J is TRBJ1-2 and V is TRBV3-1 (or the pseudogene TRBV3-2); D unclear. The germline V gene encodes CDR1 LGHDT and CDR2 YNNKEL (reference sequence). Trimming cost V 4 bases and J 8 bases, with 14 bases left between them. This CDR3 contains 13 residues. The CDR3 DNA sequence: TGTGCCAGCAGCCCGACTGGATTGAACGGCTACACCTTC. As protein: CASSPTGLNGYTF.

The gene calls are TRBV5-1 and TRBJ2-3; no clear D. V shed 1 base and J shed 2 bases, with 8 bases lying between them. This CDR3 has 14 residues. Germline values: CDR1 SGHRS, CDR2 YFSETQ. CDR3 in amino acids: CASSLNQATDTQYF. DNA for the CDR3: TGCGCCAGCAGCTTGAACCAAGCCACAGATACGCAGTATTTT.

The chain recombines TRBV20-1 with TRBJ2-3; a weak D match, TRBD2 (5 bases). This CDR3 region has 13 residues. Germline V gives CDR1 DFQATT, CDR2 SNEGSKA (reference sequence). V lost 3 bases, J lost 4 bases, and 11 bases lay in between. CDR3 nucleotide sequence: TGCAGTGCTAGTGAAGCGGCCCCAGATACGCAGTATTTT. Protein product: CSASEAAPDTQYF.

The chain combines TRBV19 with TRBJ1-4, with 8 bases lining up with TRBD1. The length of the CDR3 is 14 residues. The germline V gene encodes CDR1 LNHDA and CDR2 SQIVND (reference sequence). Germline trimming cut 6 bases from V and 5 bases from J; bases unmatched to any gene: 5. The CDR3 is CASRGQDLNEKLFF. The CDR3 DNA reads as TGTGCCAGTAGGGGACAGGACCTAAATGAAAAACTGTTTTTT.

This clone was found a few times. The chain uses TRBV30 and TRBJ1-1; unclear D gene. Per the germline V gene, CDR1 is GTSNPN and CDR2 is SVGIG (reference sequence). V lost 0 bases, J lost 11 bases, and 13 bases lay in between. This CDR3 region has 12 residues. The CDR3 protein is CAWSVHDEEAFF. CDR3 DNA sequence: TGTGCCTGGAGTGTACACGACGAGGAGGCTTTCTTT.

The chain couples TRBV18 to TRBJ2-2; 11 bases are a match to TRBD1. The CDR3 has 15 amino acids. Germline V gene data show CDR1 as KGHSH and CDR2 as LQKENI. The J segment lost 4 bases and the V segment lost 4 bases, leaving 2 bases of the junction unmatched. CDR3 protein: CASSRGTGGTGELFF. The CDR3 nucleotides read TGTGCCAGCTCACGCGGGACAGGGGGCACCGGGGAGCTGTTTTTT.

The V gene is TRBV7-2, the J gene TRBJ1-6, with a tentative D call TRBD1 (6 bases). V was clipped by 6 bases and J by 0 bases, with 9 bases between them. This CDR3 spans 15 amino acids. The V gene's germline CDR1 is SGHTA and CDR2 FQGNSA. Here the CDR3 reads CASSRTASYNSPLHF. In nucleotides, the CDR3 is TGTGCCAGCAGTCGGACAGCCTCCTATAATTCACCCCTCCACTTT.

The CDR3 region has the DNA TGTGCCAGCAGTGAACGGGAGGGGACAGGGACCACAGATACGCAGTATTTT. This gives the protein CASSEREGTGTTDTQYF. V gene TRBV6-1 combines with J gene TRBJ2-3; perhaps TRBD1 as D (9 bases). CDR3 size: 17 residues. Between the trimmed V and J ends, which lost 2 bases and 2 bases, there was a span of 17 bases. The germline V gene encodes CDR1 MNHNS and CDR2 SASEGT.

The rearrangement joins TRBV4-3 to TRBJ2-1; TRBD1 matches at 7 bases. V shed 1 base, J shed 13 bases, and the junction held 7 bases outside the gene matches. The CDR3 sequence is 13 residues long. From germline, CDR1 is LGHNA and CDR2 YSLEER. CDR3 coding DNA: TGCGCCAGCAGCCAAGTCCGGGACAGTAGCCAGTTCTTC. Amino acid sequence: CASSQVRDSSQFF.

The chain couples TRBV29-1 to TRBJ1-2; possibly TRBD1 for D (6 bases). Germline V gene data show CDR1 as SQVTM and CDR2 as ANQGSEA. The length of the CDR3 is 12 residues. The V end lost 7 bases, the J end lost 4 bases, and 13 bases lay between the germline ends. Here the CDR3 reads CSAGTSAYGYTF. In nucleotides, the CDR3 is TGCAGCGCCGGGACATCGGCCTATGGCTACACCTTC.

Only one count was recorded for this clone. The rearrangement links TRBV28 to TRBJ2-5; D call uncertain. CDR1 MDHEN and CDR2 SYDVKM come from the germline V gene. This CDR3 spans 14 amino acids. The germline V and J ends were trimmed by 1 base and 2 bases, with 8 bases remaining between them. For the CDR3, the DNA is TGTGCCAGCAGTTTATTCAACAGACAAGAGACCCAGTACTTC. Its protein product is CASSLFNRQETQYF.

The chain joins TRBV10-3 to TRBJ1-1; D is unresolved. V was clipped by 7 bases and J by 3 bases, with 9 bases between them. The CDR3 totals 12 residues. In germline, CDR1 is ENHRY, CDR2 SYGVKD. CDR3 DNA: TGTGCCATCAATGACCTTTACACTGAAGCTTTCTTT. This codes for CAINDLYTEAFF.

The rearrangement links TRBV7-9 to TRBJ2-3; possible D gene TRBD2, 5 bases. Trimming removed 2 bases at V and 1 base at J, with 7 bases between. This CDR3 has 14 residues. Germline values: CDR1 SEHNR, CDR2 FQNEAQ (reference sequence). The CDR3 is CASSLSGGTDTQYF. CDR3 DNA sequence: TGTGCCAGCAGCTTATCCGGGGGCACAGATACGCAGTATTTT.

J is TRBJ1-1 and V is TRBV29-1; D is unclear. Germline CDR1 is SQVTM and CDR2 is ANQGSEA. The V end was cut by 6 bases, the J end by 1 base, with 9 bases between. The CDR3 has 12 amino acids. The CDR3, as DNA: TGCAGCGTCCGGTCGGGGAACACTGAAGCTTTCTTT. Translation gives CSVRSGNTEAFF.

This CDR3 is CASRPQGADTQYF. DNA for the CDR3: TGTGCCAGCCGACCACAGGGGGCCGATACGCAGTATTTT. The chain couples TRBV6-5 to TRBJ2-3; TRBD1 agrees at 9 bases. Germline V gives CDR1 MNHEY, CDR2 SVGAGI. V gave up 8 bases and J gave up 6 bases; unmatched junction bases: 6. CDR3 length equals 13 residues.

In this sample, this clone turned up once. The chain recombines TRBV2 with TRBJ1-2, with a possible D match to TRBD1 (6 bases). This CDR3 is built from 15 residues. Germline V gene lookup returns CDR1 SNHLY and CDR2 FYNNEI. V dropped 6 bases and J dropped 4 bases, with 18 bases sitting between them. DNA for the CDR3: TGTGCCAGCAGCCCAGGACAGCCTACGGTCTATGGCTACACCTTC. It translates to CASSPGQPTVYGYTF.

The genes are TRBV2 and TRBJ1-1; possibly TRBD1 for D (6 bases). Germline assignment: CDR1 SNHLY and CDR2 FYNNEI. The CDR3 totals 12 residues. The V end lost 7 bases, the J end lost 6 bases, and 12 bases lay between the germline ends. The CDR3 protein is CASTGQAPEAFF. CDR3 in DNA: TGTGCCAGCACGGGACAAGCCCCTGAAGCTTTCTTT.

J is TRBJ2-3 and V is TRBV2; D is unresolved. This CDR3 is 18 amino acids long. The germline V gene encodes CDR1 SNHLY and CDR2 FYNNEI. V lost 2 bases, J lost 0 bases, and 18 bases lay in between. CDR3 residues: CASSERGFTTFSTDTQYF. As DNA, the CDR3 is TGTGCCAGCAGTGAAAGAGGTTTTACTACCTTTAGCACAGATACGCAGTATTTT.

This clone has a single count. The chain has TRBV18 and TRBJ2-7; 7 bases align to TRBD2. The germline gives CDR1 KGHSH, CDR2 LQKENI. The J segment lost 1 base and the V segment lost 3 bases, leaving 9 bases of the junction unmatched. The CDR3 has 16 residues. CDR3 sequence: CASSPVMGGNSYEQYF. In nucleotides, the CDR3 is TGTGCCAGCTCACCCGTGATGGGAGGGAATTCCTACGAGCAGTACTTC.